One sample yielded the 25 T cell receptor beta chains listed below, sequenced in a study of memory CD4+ T cells and cytomegalovirus serostatus. Single viable CD3+CD4+CD8-CD45RO+ cells were sorted as the memory CD4+ T cells. Libraries were prepared by immunoSEQ multiplex PCR; TCRdb keeps only in-frame clonotypes and omits some of them. The data contain 40,000 to 55,000 clones, approximately 78% of them singletons. Material for sequencing was memory CD4+ T cells from blood. Receptor source: an adult in good health and CMV-seronegative.

The chain uses TRBV30 and TRBJ1-3; 7 nucleotides match TRBD1. The junction had 8 bases not matched to a gene; V was cut back by 6 bases and J by 0 bases. The germline V gene encodes CDR1 GTSNPN and CDR2 SVGIG (reference sequence). The CDR3 runs to 15 residues. CDR3 DNA sequence: TGTGCCTGCTATTCGGGACAGAGCTCTGGAAACACCATATATTTT. Encoded protein: CACYSGQSSGNTIYF. Full variable domain (missing parts from reference TRBV30 and TRBJ1-3): SQTIHQWPATLVQPVGSPLSLECTVEGTSNPNLYWYRQAAGRGLQLLFYSVGIGQISSEVPQNLSASRPQDRQFILSSKKLLLSDSGFYLCACYSGQSSGNTIYFGEGSWLTVV.

The chain carries TRBV27 and TRBJ2-6; 7 bases are a match to TRBD2. V lost 6 bases, J lost 0 bases, and 8 bases stayed unmatched. The CDR3 sequence is 17 residues long. Germline V gene sequence: CDR1 MNHEY, CDR2 SMNVEV (reference sequence). In nucleotides, the CDR3 is TGTGCCAGCAGGAGGACTAGTTCGGACTCTGGGGCCAACGTCCTGACTTTC. This gives the protein CASRRTSSDSGANVLTF.

The genes are TRBV19 and TRBJ1-4, with 9 bases lining up with TRBD1. Losses at the gene ends were 3 bases for V and 9 bases for J; bases not matched to a gene: 14. The V gene's germline CDR1 is LNHDA and CDR2 SQIVND (reference sequence). The CDR3 has 17 amino acids. The CDR3 region has the DNA TGTGCCAGTAGTATCAGGGGACAGGGAAACGAATGGAAAAAACTGTTTTTT. It translates to CASSIRGQGNEWKKLFF.

The chain has TRBV10-3 and TRBJ2-7; 12 bases map to TRBD2. J gave up 7 bases and V 0 bases, and 4 bases lay outside the gene matches. CDR1 ENHRY and CDR2 SYGVKD come from the germline V gene. The CDR3 covers 15 residues. In DNA, the CDR3 is TGTGCCATCAGTGAGTCTCCTAGCGGGAGGGTGGAGCAGTACTTC. This encodes CAISESPSGRVEQYF.

The V and J genes are TRBV23-1 and TRBJ2-2; D call uncertain. TRBV23-1 is annotated as an ORF whose role is uncertain. The CDR3 sequence is 15 residues long. V was shortened by 0 bases and J by 7 bases, with 12 bases between the two germline ends. In nucleotides, the CDR3 is TGCGCCAGCAGTCAATCTCTATCGAAGGGCGGGGAGCTGTTTTTT. Translated, it gives CASSQSLSKGGELFF.

V and J are TRBV11-2 and TRBJ2-3; 14 nucleotides align to TRBD2. This CDR3 contains 14 residues. V lost 6 bases, J lost 5 bases, and 1 base stayed unmatched. The V gene's germline CDR1 is SGHAT and CDR2 FQNNGV. For the CDR3, the DNA is TGTGCCAGCAGTGGACTAGCGGGAGGAGATACGCAGTATTTT. Its protein is CASSGLAGGDTQYF.

This chain joins TRBV30 and TRBJ2-1; D gene uncertain. This CDR3 comprises 13 residues. V lost 6 bases to trimming and J lost 4 bases, with 13 bases between them. Looked up from germline, CDR1 is GTSNPN and CDR2 is SVGIG (reference sequence). CDR3 nucleotides: TGTGCCTGTGTCGGAAAGCTATACAATGAGCAGTTCTTC. Translating it yields CACVGKLYNEQFF.

This sequence joins TRBV7-9 and TRBJ2-2, with 11 bases identical to TRBD2. The germline V gene has CDR1 SEHNR and CDR2 FQNEAQ (reference sequence). J gave up 5 bases and V 1 base, and 0 bases lay outside the gene matches. The CDR3 covers 15 residues. The DNA of the CDR3 is TGTGCCAGCAGCTTAGGACTAGCGGGGACCGGGGAGCTGTTTTTT. It is translated as CASSLGLAGTGELFF.

The chain employs TRBV11-2 and TRBJ2-7; 10 bases are a match to TRBD2. The CDR3 consists of 16 residues. Germline CDR1 and CDR2: SGHAT and FQNNGV. The trim removed 5 bases at V and 5 bases at J, leaving 12 bases unmatched. This CDR3 is CASSTRPGLAIDEQYF. CDR3 nucleotides: TGTGCCAGCAGCACCCGGCCGGGACTAGCGATCGACGAGCAGTACTTC.

The chain recombines TRBV2 with TRBJ1-1, with D perhaps matching TRBD1 (5 bases). Trimming stripped 3 bases from V and 0 bases from J, with 14 bases between. CDR1 SNHLY and CDR2 FYNNEI come from the germline V gene. This CDR3 spans 16 amino acids. The CDR3 region is CASSELWGNMNTEAFF. The CDR3 DNA sequence: TGTGCCAGCAGTGAGCTGTGGGGGAACATGAACACTGAAGCTTTCTTT. The whole variable domain, remainder taken from reference TRBV2 and TRBJ1-1, is EPEVTQTPSHQVTQMGQEVILRCVPISNHLYFYWYRQILGQKVEFLVSFYNNEISEKSEIFDDQFSVERPDGSNFTLKIRSTKLEDSAMYFCASSELWGNMNTEAFFGQGTRLTVV.

The chain is built from TRBV11-2 and TRBJ1-1; D ambiguous. V lost 3 bases, J lost 0 bases, and 8 bases lay in between. The CDR3 sequence is 14 residues long. From germline, CDR1 is SGHAT and CDR2 FQNNGV. This chain's CDR3 is CASSFGSLNTEAFF. For the CDR3, the DNA is TGTGCCAGCAGCTTCGGATCACTGAACACTGAAGCTTTCTTT.

The chain carries TRBV5-8 and TRBJ1-3; D uncertain. Trimming stripped 1 base from V and 3 bases from J, with 2 bases between. Germline loops: CDR1 SGHTS, CDR2 YDEGEE. The length of the CDR3 is 12 residues. The CDR3 reads CASSLSGNTIYF. The CDR3 DNA sequence: TGTGCCAGCAGCTTGAGTGGAAACACCATATATTTT.

V usage is TRBV2 and J usage is TRBJ2-2; D possibly corresponds to TRBD1 (6 bases). Per the germline V gene, CDR1 is SNHLY and CDR2 is FYNNEI. The ends were cut back, 3 bases at V and 5 bases at J, with 7 bases in the middle. The CDR3 has 13 amino acids. The CDR3 DNA is TGTGCCAGCAGTGACCAGGGGACCGGGGAGCTGTTTTTT. Amino acids: CASSDQGTGELFF. Supplemented by reference TRBV2 and TRBJ2-2, the full variable domain reads EPEVTQTPSHQVTQMGQEVILRCVPISNHLYFYWYRQILGQKVEFLVSFYNNEISEKSEIFDDQFSVERPDGSNFTLKIRSTKLEDSAMYFCASSDQGTGELFFGEGSRLTVL.

A single count supports this clone. The chain carries TRBV10-2 and TRBJ2-7; 9 positions match TRBD2. From germline, CDR1 is WSHSY and CDR2 SAAADI. The CDR3 runs 16 residues. V trimming: 0 bases; J trimming: 5 bases; junction bases outside the gene matches: 8. DNA for the CDR3: TGCGCCAGCAGTGAGTCGACAGCGGGAGGTAACGACGAGCAGTACTTC. Translating gives CASSESTAGGNDEQYF.

The chain joins TRBV5-4 to TRBJ2-5, with 9 bases aligning to TRBD1. The CDR3 has 15 residues. The ends lost 5 bases at V and 2 bases at J; junction bases unmatched: 7. Germline V gene lookup returns CDR1 SGHNT and CDR2 YYREEE (reference sequence). The CDR3 bases are TGTGCCAGCAGTGCCCGGGACAGGGCTCAAGAGACCCAGTACTTC. The encoded protein is CASSARDRAQETQYF. Based on the CDR3 plus reference TRBV5-4 and TRBJ2-5, the full variable domain is ETGVTQSPTHLIKTRGQQVTLRCSSQSGHNTVSWYQQALGQGPQFIFQYYREEENGRGNFPPRFSGLQFPNYSSELNVNALELDDSALYLCASSARDRAQETQYFGPGTRLLVL.

The CDR3 DNA reads TGCGCCAGCAGACCCCCGGGACAGGGCAACACCGGGGAGCTGTTTTTT. Amino acids: CASRPPGQGNTGELFF. This chain uses TRBV5-1 with TRBJ2-2; 9 bases fit TRBD1. Germline values: CDR1 SGHRS, CDR2 YFSETQ. J gave up 2 bases and V 5 bases, and 7 bases lay outside the gene matches. There are 16 residues in the CDR3. Based on the CDR3 plus reference TRBV5-1 and TRBJ2-2, the full variable domain is KAGVTQTPRYLIKTRGQQVTLSCSPISGHRSVSWYQQTPGQGLQFLFEYFSETQRNKGNFPGRFSGRQFSNSRSEMNVSTLELGDSALYLCASRPPGQGNTGELFFGEGSRLTVL.

J is TRBJ2-3 and V is TRBV28; 9 nucleotides align to TRBD2. V trimming: 3 bases; J trimming: 5 bases; junction bases outside the gene matches: 12. CDR3 length equals 17 residues. The germline gives CDR1 MDHEN, CDR2 SYDVKM. The CDR3 DNA is TGTGCCAGCAGTTTCAATTGGTGGCGGGAGGGCCAAGATACGCAGTATTTT. This encodes CASSFNWWREGQDTQYF.

This chain uses TRBV9 with TRBJ2-1, with no clear D. Trimming cost V 3 bases and J 5 bases, with 15 bases left between them. CDR3 length: 15 residues. Per germline, CDR1 SGDLS and CDR2 YYNGEE. DNA of the CDR3: TGTGCCAGCAGCGCCAGCCCCTCGATCGACAATGAGCAGTTCTTC. Protein sequence: CASSASPSIDNEQFF.

The chain joins TRBV25-1 to TRBJ2-7; D is possibly TRBD1 (5 bases). The CDR3 extends over 13 amino acids. Germline loops: CDR1 MGHDK, CDR2 SYGVNS. With 3 bases removed from V and 2 bases from J, the gap between germline ends came to 8 bases. The CDR3 is CASSDHRPYEQYF. Here the CDR3 DNA reads TGTGCCAGCAGTGACCACAGGCCCTACGAGCAGTACTTC.

The CDR3 region has the DNA TGTGCCATCCAACAGGGAGAATCCTCCTACGAGCAGTACTTC. Its translation is CAIQQGESSYEQYF. The chain couples TRBV10-3 to TRBJ2-7; D is perhaps TRBD1 (6 bases). Germline CDR1 is ENHRY and CDR2 is SYGVKD. Trimming stripped 8 bases from V and 0 bases from J, with 14 bases between. CDR3 length equals 14 residues.

The chain carries TRBV6-6 and TRBJ1-5, with a tentative D call TRBD1 (5 bases). This CDR3 region has 14 residues. V lost 7 bases to trimming and J lost 3 bases, with 13 bases between them. CDR1 and CDR2 (germline): MNHNY, SVGAGI (reference sequence). CDR3 protein: CASNAGLFNQPQHF. The DNA for the CDR3 is TGTGCCAGCAATGCAGGGCTGTTCAATCAGCCCCAGCATTTT.

This chain connects TRBV19 to TRBJ1-5; 7 bases align to TRBD1. The V gene end was trimmed by 5 bases and the J gene end by 1 base; junction bases not matched to a gene: 17. The germline gives CDR1 LNHDA, CDR2 SQIVND (reference sequence). The CDR3 spans 19 residues. CDR3: CASSPYGTPGQRSNQPQHF. In DNA, the CDR3 is TGTGCCAGTAGTCCATATGGGACACCGGGACAGAGAAGCAATCAGCCCCAGCATTTT.

Notes on this clone: This specimen includes other DNA sequences encoding the same CDR3. The rearrangement uses TRBV30 and TRBJ1-5; D ambiguous. This CDR3 region has 13 residues. With 0 bases removed from V and 0 bases from J, the gap between germline ends came to 3 bases. Germline lookup yields CDR1 GTSNPN and CDR2 SVGIG (reference sequence). CDR3 protein: CAWSVDSNQPQHF. The DNA for the CDR3 is TGTGCCTGGAGTGTCGATAGCAATCAGCCCCAGCATTTT.

The CDR3 nucleotides read TGTGCCAGCAGTGGGGGTCCTAGCGGGAGTGGAAACATTCAGTACTTC. Its translation: CASSGGPSGSGNIQYF. The V gene is TRBV5-4, the J gene TRBJ2-4, with 10 bases matching TRBD2. Germline CDR1 and CDR2: SGHNT and YYREEE (reference sequence). The CDR3 is made up of 16 amino acids. V trimming: 5 bases; J trimming: 6 bases; junction bases outside the gene matches: 11.

V and J are TRBV19 and TRBJ1-1; D is ambiguous. Trimming took off 7 bases at V and 0 bases at J, with 12 bases between the two ends. The CDR3 length is 14 residues. In germline, CDR1 is LNHDA, CDR2 SQIVND (reference sequence). Here the CDR3 DNA reads TGTGCCAGTACCCTTAGTACTATGAACACTGAAGCTTTCTTT. Its protein is CASTLSTMNTEAFF.